This T cell receptor beta chain is drawn from a study of CD8+CD57+ T cells in acquired aplastic anemia (dated by TCRdb to 2017 to 2018). Regarding the study in general: DNA extracted from sorted CD4+ and CD8+ cells had a mean of around 3 ug, with a range of roughly 0.18 to 27.4 ug. CD8+CD57+ expansion was defined as a frequency above the mean frequency observed in healthy subjects.

TCR beta VDJ combination and CDR3 sequence profiling used genomic DNA as the template. TCR repertoire sequencing was run on an Illumina HiSeq 2000. The source study handled its data this way. TRBV/TRBJ rearrangement plots, CDR3 size and DJ length profiles, and Simpson's diversity index were used to assess repertoires. The immunodominant clone was defined as the most abundant DNA sequence in deep sequencing data. CDR3 amino acid sequences were screened for sharing across subjects and were compared with published repertoires and the VDJdb database. Using fastp at Q25 and MiXCR, TCRdb reprocessed the public reads and kept productive beta chains. Rows matching on CDR3 protein sequence are summarized as one entry with the most common DNA and genes. TCRdb, not the original authors, processed these V and J calls. This sample lists a few hundred thousand distinct CDR3 sequences; less than 60% were detected once. The ten largest account for less than 20% of the sample.

Patients chosen for sequencing had shown expansion of CD8+CD57+ cells by flow cytometry. Every patient had severe acquired aplastic anemia, diagnosed using the International Study of Aplastic Anemia and Agranulocytosis and Camitta criteria. No patient had received any therapy when blood was sampled. In this study, sorted CD4+ and CD8+ T cells from the blood of healthy subjects and of severe aplastic anemia patients had their TCR repertoires deep-sequenced. Patients were enrolled in the USA under clinicaltrials.gov protocols 00001620, 01623167, 00001397, 00071045, 00081523 and 00961064. Ficoll-Paque density gradient centrifugation was used to isolate peripheral blood mononuclear cells. Before DNA extraction, CD4+ and CD8+ T cells were sorted by FACS or by magnetic beads. The CDR3 holds 17 amino acids from the cysteine to the phenylalanine. Only the CDR3 DNA is retained, 51 bases long and in frame from the first base. Between the V and J ends, shortened by 5 bases and 1 base respectively, the junction contains 18 bases. The germline V gene (reference sequence) sets CDR1 to SEHNR and CDR2 to FQNEAQ.

Results and caveats for the whole study, not just this receptor: CD8+ Simpson's diversity did not differ significantly between patients and healthy controls (P=0.060). Although roughly 29 CD8+ CDR3 sequences were shared by patients and controls, these sequences appeared highly expressed in patients and within the immunodominant clones of patients.

This clonotype was observed at least ten times. It has no known antigen specificity. Qualities for individual bases were not recorded, and no much larger clone is one base off. Sequencing input: sorted CD4+, CD8+, or CD8+CD57+ T cells (not recorded which) from PBMCs. The sequence was collected from a human donor with aplastic anemia. Recombination connected TRBV7-9 to TRBJ1-3, with the D gene not confidently named. The CDR3 has the sequence CASSPLQRVVSGNTIYF. Here is the DNA: TGTGCCAGCAGCCCACTACAGCGGGTAGTTTCTGGAAACACCATATATTTT.